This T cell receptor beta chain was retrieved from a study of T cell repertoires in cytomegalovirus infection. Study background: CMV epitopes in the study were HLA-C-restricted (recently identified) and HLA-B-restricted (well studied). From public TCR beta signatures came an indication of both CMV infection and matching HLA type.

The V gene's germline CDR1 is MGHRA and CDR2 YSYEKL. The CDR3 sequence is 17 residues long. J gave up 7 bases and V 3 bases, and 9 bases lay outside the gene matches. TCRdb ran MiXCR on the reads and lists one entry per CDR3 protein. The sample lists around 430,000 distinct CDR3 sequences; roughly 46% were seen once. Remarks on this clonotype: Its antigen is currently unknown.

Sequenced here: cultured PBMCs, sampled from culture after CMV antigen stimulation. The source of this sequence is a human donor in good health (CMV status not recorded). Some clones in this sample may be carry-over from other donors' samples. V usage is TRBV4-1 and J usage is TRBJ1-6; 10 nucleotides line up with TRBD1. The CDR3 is CASSHPLRGQGNSPLHF. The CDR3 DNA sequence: TGCGCCAGCAGCCACCCCCTAAGGGGACAGGGGAATTCACCCCTCCACTTT.